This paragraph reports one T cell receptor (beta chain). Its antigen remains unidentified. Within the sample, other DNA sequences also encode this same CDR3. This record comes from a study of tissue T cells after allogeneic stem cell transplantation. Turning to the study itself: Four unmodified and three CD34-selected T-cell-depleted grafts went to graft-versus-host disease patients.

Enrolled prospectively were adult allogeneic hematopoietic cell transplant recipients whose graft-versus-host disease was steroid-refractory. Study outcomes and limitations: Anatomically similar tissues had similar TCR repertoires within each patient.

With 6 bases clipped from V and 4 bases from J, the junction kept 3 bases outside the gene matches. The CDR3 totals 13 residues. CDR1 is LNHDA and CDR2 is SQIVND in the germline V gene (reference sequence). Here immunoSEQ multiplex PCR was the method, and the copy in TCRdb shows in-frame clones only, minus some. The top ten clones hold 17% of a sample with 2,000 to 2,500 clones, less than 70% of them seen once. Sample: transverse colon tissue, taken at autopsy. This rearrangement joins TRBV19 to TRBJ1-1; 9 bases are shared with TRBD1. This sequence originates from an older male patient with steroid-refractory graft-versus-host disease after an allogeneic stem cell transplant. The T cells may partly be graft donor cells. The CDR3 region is CASRGQGGTEAFF. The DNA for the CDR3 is TGTGCCAGTAGGGGACAGGGTGGCACTGAAGCTTTCTTT.